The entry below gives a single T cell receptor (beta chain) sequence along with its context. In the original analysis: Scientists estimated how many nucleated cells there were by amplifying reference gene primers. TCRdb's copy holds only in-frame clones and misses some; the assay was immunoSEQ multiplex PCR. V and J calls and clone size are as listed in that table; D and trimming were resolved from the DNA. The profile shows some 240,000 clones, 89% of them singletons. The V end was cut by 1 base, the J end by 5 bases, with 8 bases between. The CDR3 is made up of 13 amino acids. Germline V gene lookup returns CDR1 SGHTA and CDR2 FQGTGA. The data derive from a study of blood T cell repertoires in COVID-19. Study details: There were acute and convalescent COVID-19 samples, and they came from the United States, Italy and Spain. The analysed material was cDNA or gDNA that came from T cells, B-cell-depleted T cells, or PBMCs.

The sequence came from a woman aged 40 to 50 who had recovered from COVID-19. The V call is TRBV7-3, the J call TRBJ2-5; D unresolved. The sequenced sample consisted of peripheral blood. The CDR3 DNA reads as TGTGCCAGCAGCTTAAATCTGCGTGAGACCCAGTACTTC. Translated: CASSLNLRETQYF.